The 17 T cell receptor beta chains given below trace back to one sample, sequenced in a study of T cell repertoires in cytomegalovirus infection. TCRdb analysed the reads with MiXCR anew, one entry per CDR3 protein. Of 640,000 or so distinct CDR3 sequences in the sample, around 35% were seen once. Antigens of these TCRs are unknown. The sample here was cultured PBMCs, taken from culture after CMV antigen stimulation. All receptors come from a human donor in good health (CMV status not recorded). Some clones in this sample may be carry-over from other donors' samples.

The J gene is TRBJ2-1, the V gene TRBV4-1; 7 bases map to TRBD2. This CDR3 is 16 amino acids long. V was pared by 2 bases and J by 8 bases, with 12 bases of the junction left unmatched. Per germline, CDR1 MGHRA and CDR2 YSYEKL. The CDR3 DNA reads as TGCGCCAGCAGCCAACTTCCAGGACTAGTTACCCATGAGCAGTTCTTC. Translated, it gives CASSQLPGLVTHEQFF.

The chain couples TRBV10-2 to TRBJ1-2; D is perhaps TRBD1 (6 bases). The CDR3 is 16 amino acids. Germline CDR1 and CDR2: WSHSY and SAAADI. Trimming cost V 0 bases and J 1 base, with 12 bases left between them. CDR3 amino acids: CASSESLEGVNYGYTF. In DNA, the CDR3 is TGCGCCAGCAGTGAGTCTTTAGAGGGGGTTAACTATGGCTACACCTTC.

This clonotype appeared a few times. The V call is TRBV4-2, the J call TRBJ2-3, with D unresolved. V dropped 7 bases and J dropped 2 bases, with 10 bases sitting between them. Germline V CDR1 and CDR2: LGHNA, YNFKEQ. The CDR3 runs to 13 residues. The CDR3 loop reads CASTPSLTDTQYF. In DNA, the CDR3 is TGTGCCAGCACCCCATCCCTCACAGATACGCAGTATTTT.

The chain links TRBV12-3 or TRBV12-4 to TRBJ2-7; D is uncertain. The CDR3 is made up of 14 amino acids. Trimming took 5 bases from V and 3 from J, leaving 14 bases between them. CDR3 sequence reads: CASSILRSSYEQYF. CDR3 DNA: TGTGCCAGCAGTATCCTAAGGAGCAGCTACGAGCAGTACTTC.

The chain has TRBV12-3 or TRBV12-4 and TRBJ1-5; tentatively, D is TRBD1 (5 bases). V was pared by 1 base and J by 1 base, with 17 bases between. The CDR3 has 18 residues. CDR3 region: CASSLGNGGVRSNQPQHF. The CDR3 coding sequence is TGTGCCAGCAGTTTAGGTAATGGAGGGGTTCGCAGCAATCAGCCCCAGCATTTT.

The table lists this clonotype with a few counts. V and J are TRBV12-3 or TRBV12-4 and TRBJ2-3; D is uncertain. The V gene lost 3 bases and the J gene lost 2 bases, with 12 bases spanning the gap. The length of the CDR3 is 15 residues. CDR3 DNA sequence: TGTGCCAGCAGTTTCGCTGGGGTTTACACAGATACGCAGTATTTT. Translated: CASSFAGVYTDTQYF.

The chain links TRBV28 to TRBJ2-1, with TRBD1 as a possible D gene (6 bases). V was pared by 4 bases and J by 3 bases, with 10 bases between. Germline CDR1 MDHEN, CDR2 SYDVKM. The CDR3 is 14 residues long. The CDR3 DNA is TGTGCCAGCAGTTCCGGACAGAACTACAATGAGCAGTTCTTC. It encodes CASSSGQNYNEQFF.

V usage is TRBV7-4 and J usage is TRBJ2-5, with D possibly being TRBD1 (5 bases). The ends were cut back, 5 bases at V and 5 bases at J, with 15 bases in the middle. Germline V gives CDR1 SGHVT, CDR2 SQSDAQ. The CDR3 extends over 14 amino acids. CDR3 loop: CASSLPGSAETQYF. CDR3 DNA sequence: TGTGCCAGCAGCCTTCCAGGGTCGGCCGAGACCCAGTACTTC.

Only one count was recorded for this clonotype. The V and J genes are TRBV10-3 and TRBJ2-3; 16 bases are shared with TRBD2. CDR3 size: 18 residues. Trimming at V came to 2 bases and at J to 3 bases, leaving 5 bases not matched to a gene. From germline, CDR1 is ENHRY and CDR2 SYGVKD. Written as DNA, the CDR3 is TGTGCCATCAGTGAGAGGGGACTAGCGGGGGGGCCGACAGATACGCAGTATTTT. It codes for CAISERGLAGGPTDTQYF.

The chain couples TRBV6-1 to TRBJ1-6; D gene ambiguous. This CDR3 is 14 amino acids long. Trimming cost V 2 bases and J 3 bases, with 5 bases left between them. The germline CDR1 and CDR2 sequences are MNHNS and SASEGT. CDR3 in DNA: TGTGCCAGCAGTGAAAACGTCTATAATTCACCCCTCCACTTT. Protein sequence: CASSENVYNSPLHF.

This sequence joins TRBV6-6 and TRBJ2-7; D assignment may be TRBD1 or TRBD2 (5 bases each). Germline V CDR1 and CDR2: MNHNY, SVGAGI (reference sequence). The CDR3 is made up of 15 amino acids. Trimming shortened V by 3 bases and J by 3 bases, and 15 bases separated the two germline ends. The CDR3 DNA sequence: TGTGCCAGCAGTTATAGACGAGGGGCGGTCTACGAGCAGTACTTC. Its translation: CASSYRRGAVYEQYF.

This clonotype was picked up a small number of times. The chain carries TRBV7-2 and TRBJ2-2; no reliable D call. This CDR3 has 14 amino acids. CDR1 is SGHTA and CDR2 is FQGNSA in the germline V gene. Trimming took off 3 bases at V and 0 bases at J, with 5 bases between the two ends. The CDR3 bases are TGTGCCAGCAGCTTTTCCTCGAACACCGGGGAGCTGTTTTTT. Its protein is CASSFSSNTGELFF.

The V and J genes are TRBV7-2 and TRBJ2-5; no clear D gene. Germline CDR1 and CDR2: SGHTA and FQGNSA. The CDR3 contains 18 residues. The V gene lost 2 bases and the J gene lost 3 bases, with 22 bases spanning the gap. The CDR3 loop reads CASSLRLGNGPNEETQYF. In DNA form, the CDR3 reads TGTGCCAGCAGCTTAAGGTTAGGTAACGGGCCAAATGAAGAGACCCAGTACTTC. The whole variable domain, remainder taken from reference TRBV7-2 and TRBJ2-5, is GAGVSQSPSNKVTEKGKDVELRCDPISGHTALYWYRQSLGQGLEFLIYFQGNSAPDKSGLPSDRFSAERTGGSVSTLTIQRTQQEDSAVYLCASSLRLGNGPNEETQYFGPGTRLLVL.

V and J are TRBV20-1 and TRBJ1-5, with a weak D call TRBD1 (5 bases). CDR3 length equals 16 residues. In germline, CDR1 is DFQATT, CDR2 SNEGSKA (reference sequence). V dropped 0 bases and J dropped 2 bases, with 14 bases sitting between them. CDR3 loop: CSARDARGVGNQPQHF. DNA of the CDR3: TGCAGTGCTAGAGATGCCCGGGGGGTGGGCAATCAGCCCCAGCATTTT.

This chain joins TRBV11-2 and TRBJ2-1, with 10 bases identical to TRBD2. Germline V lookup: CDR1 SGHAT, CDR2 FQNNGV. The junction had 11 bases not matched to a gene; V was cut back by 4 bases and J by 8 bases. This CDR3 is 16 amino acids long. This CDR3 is CASSSFSASGRDEQFF. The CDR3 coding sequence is TGTGCCAGCAGCTCCTTCTCGGCTAGCGGGAGAGATGAGCAGTTCTTC. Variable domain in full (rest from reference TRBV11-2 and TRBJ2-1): EAGVAQSPRYKIIEKRQSVAFWCNPISGHATLYWYQQILGQGPKLLIQFQNNGVVDDSQLPKDRFSAERLKGVDSTLKIQPAKLEDSAVYLCASSSFSASGRDEQFFGPGTRLTVL.

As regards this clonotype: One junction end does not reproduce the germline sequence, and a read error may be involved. As DNA, the CDR3 is TGTACCAGCAGCTCCCGGGCCCGGCAAGAGACCCAGTACTTC. Its translation: CTSSSRARQETQYF. The chain has TRBV9 and TRBJ2-5, with D hard to call. There are 14 residues in the CDR3. Germline V lookup: CDR1 SGDLS, CDR2 YYNGEE.

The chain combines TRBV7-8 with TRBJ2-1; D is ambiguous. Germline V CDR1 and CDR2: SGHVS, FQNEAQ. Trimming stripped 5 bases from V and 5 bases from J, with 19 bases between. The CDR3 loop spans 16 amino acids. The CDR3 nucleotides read TGTGCCAGCAGCCTAGGACCTGGGCGGACCGACAATGAGCAGTTCTTC. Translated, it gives CASSLGPGRTDNEQFF.